These T cell receptor beta chains were read from a single sample in a study of control samples from healthy donors and cancer patients. Sequencing used immunoSEQ multiplex PCR; TCRdb keeps in-frame clones, though not all of them. The sample contains about 92,000 clones, roughly four fifths of which appear only once. The sequenced sample consisted of blood. These receptors all stem from an older woman in good health. The CDR3 runs from the conserved cysteine through the conserved F or W. The order of the fields is V gene, D gene, clone size, J gene, CDR3 protein, CDR3 DNA. D genes are given only for firm matches. Clone size appears in some rows only: once, few, many, or a class for an expanded clone.

v_call: TRBV27; d_call: .; clone_size: .; j_call: TRBJ2-3; cdr3_aa: CASSGSGALRQYF; cdr3_nt: TGTGCCAGCAGTGGCTCAGGGGCGCTAAGGCAGTATTTT
v_call: TRBV27; d_call: .; clone_size: .; j_call: TRBJ1-4; cdr3_aa: CASKYKAPGEKLFF; cdr3_nt: TGTGCCAGCAAATATAAGGCCCCGGGTGAAAAACTGTTTTTT
v_call: TRBV7-2; d_call: .; clone_size: .; j_call: TRBJ1-5; cdr3_aa: CASSLGSYSNQPQHF; cdr3_nt: TGTGCCAGCAGCCTCGGCAGTTATAGCAATCAGCCCCAGCATTTT
v_call: TRBV10-3; d_call: .; clone_size: .; j_call: TRBJ2-3; cdr3_aa: CAISVGGTSESAGPDTQYF; cdr3_nt: TGTGCCATCAGTGTAGGGGGGACATCTGAGTCCGCGGGCCCAGATACGCAGTATTTT
v_call: TRBV3-1/TRBV3-2; d_call: TRBD2; clone_size: .; j_call: TRBJ2-1; cdr3_aa: CASSKVGLGDNEQFF; cdr3_nt: TGTGCCAGCAGCAAAGTGGGACTAGGCGATAATGAGCAGTTCTTC
v_call: TRBV19; d_call: TRBD1; clone_size: .; j_call: TRBJ1-5; cdr3_aa: CASSRGTGGNQPQHF; cdr3_nt: TGTGCCAGTAGTAGAGGGACAGGGGGGAATCAGCCCCAGCATTTT
v_call: TRBV10-3; d_call: .; clone_size: few; j_call: TRBJ1-2; cdr3_aa: CAISDPNYGYTF; cdr3_nt: TGTGCCATCAGTGATCCTAACTATGGCTACACCTTC
v_call: TRBV19; d_call: TRBD2; clone_size: .; j_call: TRBJ2-1; cdr3_aa: CASSIGLANNEQFF; cdr3_nt: TGTGCCAGTAGTATAGGACTAGCTAACAATGAGCAGTTCTTC
v_call: TRBV27; d_call: TRBD1; clone_size: .; j_call: TRBJ1-6; cdr3_aa: CASSAGTGGRSPLHF; cdr3_nt: TGTGCCAGCAGTGCCGGGACAGGGGGCAGGTCACCCCTCCACTTT
v_call: TRBV4-1; d_call: .; clone_size: few; j_call: TRBJ2-5; cdr3_aa: CASSLRQDYGYQETQYF; cdr3_nt: TGCGCCAGCAGCCTAAGACAGGACTACGGGTACCAAGAGACCCAGTACTTC
v_call: TRBV5-1; d_call: TRBD1; clone_size: few; j_call: TRBJ2-1; cdr3_aa: CASSLEGAWEQFF; cdr3_nt: TGCGCCAGCAGCTTAGAGGGGGCATGGGAGCAGTTCTTC
v_call: TRBV18; d_call: .; clone_size: once; j_call: TRBJ2-5; cdr3_aa: CASSPALRETQYF; cdr3_nt: TGTGCCAGCTCACCGGCCCTGAGGGAGACCCAGTACTTC
v_call: TRBV2; d_call: .; clone_size: .; j_call: TRBJ1-1; cdr3_aa: CASSVIEKSSEAFF; cdr3_nt: TGTGCCAGCAGTGTAATAGAAAAAAGTTCTGAAGCTTTCTTT
v_call: TRBV5-1; d_call: .; clone_size: .; j_call: TRBJ1-2; cdr3_aa: CASSLGQDNYGYTF; cdr3_nt: TGCGCCAGCAGCTTGGGACAGGACAACTATGGCTACACCTTC
v_call: TRBV5-5; d_call: .; clone_size: .; j_call: TRBJ1-5; cdr3_aa: CASSLYGDDPQHF; cdr3_nt: TGTGCCAGCAGCTTGTATGGTGACGATCCCCAGCATTTT
v_call: TRBV27; d_call: .; clone_size: medium-sized; j_call: TRBJ2-1; cdr3_aa: CASSPRAESSYNEQFF; cdr3_nt: TGTGCCAGCAGCCCTAGAGCGGAGAGCTCCTACAATGAGCAGTTCTTC
v_call: TRBV10-3; d_call: .; clone_size: .; j_call: TRBJ1-2; cdr3_aa: CALHRRDGEPNYGYTF; cdr3_nt: TGTGCCCTACACCGACGGGATGGAGAACCTAACTATGGCTACACCTTC
v_call: TRBV27; d_call: .; clone_size: .; j_call: TRBJ1-2; cdr3_aa: CASSLSGASIYGYTF; cdr3_nt: TGTGCCAGCAGTTTATCGGGGGCATCCATCTATGGCTACACCTTC
v_call: TRBV6-5; d_call: .; clone_size: .; j_call: TRBJ2-2; cdr3_aa: CASTLGTTGELFF; cdr3_nt: TGTGCCAGCACGCTAGGAACCACCGGGGAGCTGTTTTTT
v_call: TRBV7-2; d_call: .; clone_size: once; j_call: TRBJ1-1; cdr3_aa: CASSLGRTLNTEAFF; cdr3_nt: TGTGCCAGCAGCTTGGGGCGGACTCTGAACACTGAAGCTTTCTTT
v_call: TRBV7-8; d_call: .; clone_size: .; j_call: TRBJ1-1; cdr3_aa: CASSLAGKNTEAFF; cdr3_nt: TGTGCCAGCAGCTTGGCCGGGAAAAACACTGAAGCTTTCTTT
v_call: TRBV5-6; d_call: TRBD2; clone_size: .; j_call: TRBJ2-7; cdr3_aa: CASSLGPLAGGREQYF; cdr3_nt: TGTGCCAGCAGCTTGGGCCCACTAGCGGGGGGGCGTGAGCAGTACTTC
v_call: TRBV14; d_call: .; clone_size: few; j_call: TRBJ1-1; cdr3_aa: CASSQGIITEAFF; cdr3_nt: TGTGCCAGCAGCCAAGGGATCATCACTGAAGCTTTCTTT
v_call: TRBV6-5; d_call: TRBD2; clone_size: .; j_call: TRBJ2-6; cdr3_aa: CATGGGANVLTF; cdr3_nt: TGTGCAACGGGAGGCGGGGCCAACGTCCTGACTTTC
v_call: TRBV19; d_call: .; clone_size: .; j_call: TRBJ1-1; cdr3_aa: CASSGEGVTEAFF; cdr3_nt: TGTGCCAGTAGCGGGGAGGGAGTCACTGAAGCTTTCTTT
v_call: TRBV5-5; d_call: .; clone_size: .; j_call: TRBJ2-7; cdr3_aa: CASSFGGDEQYF; cdr3_nt: TGTGCCAGCAGCTTTGGGGGCGACGAGCAGTACTTC
v_call: TRBV7-2; d_call: TRBD2; clone_size: .; j_call: TRBJ2-1; cdr3_aa: CASSLFSGGGYNEQFF; cdr3_nt: TGTGCCAGCAGCCTTTTCTCCGGGGGGGGCTACAATGAGCAGTTCTTC
v_call: TRBV5-6; d_call: .; clone_size: .; j_call: TRBJ1-5; cdr3_aa: CASSYYDGGRAQHF; cdr3_nt: TGTGCCAGCAGCTACTACGACGGGGGACGGGCCCAGCATTTT
v_call: TRBV3-1/TRBV3-2; d_call: .; clone_size: .; j_call: TRBJ2-6; cdr3_aa: CASSQELGGSGANVLTF; cdr3_nt: TGTGCCAGCAGCCAAGAGCTTGGAGGTTCTGGGGCCAACGTCCTGACTTTC
v_call: TRBV14; d_call: .; clone_size: .; j_call: TRBJ1-1; cdr3_aa: CASSQEVPGEAFF; cdr3_nt: TGTGCCAGCAGCCAAGAAGTCCCGGGTGAAGCTTTCTTT
v_call: TRBV7-6; d_call: TRBD1; clone_size: .; j_call: TRBJ2-1; cdr3_aa: CASSPQGAGLANEQFF; cdr3_nt: TGTGCCAGCAGCCCCCAGGGGGCAGGGCTAGCGAATGAGCAGTTCTTC
v_call: TRBV19; d_call: .; clone_size: .; j_call: TRBJ1-3; cdr3_aa: CASTPRLGGPGNTIYF; cdr3_nt: TGTGCCAGTACCCCCCGGCTCGGGGGCCCTGGAAACACCATATATTTT
v_call: TRBV5-1; d_call: .; clone_size: .; j_call: TRBJ1-3; cdr3_aa: CASSLAGETRGNTIYF; cdr3_nt: TGCGCCAGCAGCTTGGCCGGGGAAACGCGGGGAAACACCATATATTTT
v_call: TRBV19; d_call: .; clone_size: .; j_call: TRBJ2-7; cdr3_aa: CASSSHRETEQYF; cdr3_nt: TGTGCCAGTAGTTCGCACAGGGAAACCGAGCAGTACTTC
v_call: TRBV18; d_call: .; clone_size: .; j_call: TRBJ2-1; cdr3_aa: CASSRNRDNEQFF; cdr3_nt: TGTGCCAGCTCACGGAACAGGGACAATGAGCAGTTCTTC
v_call: TRBV5-4; d_call: TRBD2; clone_size: few; j_call: TRBJ2-7; cdr3_aa: CASSLSSGVHYEQYF; cdr3_nt: TGTGCCAGCAGCTTGAGTAGCGGGGTCCATTACGAGCAGTACTTC
v_call: TRBV29-1; d_call: .; clone_size: .; j_call: TRBJ2-7; cdr3_aa: CSVEDSELVHEQYF; cdr3_nt: TGCAGCGTTGAGGATTCTGAGCTCGTTCACGAGCAGTACTTC
v_call: TRBV4-2; d_call: .; clone_size: once; j_call: TRBJ1-5; cdr3_aa: CASSQDGLSSPQPQHF; cdr3_nt: TGTGCCAGCAGCCAAGATGGACTCTCCTCTCCTCAGCCCCAGCATTTT
v_call: TRBV18; d_call: TRBD1; clone_size: once; j_call: TRBJ1-3; cdr3_aa: CASSRTGTSSGNTIYF; cdr3_nt: TGTGCCAGCTCTCGGACAGGGACGAGCTCTGGAAACACCATATATTTT
v_call: TRBV18; d_call: .; clone_size: .; j_call: TRBJ1-3; cdr3_aa: CASSPPGANTIYF; cdr3_nt: TGTGCCAGCTCACCACCAGGGGCAAACACCATATATTTT
v_call: TRBV6-1; d_call: TRBD2; clone_size: .; j_call: TRBJ2-6; cdr3_aa: CASSGWDYYSGANVLTF; cdr3_nt: TGTGCCAGCAGTGGCTGGGACTACTACTCTGGGGCCAACGTCCTGACTTTC